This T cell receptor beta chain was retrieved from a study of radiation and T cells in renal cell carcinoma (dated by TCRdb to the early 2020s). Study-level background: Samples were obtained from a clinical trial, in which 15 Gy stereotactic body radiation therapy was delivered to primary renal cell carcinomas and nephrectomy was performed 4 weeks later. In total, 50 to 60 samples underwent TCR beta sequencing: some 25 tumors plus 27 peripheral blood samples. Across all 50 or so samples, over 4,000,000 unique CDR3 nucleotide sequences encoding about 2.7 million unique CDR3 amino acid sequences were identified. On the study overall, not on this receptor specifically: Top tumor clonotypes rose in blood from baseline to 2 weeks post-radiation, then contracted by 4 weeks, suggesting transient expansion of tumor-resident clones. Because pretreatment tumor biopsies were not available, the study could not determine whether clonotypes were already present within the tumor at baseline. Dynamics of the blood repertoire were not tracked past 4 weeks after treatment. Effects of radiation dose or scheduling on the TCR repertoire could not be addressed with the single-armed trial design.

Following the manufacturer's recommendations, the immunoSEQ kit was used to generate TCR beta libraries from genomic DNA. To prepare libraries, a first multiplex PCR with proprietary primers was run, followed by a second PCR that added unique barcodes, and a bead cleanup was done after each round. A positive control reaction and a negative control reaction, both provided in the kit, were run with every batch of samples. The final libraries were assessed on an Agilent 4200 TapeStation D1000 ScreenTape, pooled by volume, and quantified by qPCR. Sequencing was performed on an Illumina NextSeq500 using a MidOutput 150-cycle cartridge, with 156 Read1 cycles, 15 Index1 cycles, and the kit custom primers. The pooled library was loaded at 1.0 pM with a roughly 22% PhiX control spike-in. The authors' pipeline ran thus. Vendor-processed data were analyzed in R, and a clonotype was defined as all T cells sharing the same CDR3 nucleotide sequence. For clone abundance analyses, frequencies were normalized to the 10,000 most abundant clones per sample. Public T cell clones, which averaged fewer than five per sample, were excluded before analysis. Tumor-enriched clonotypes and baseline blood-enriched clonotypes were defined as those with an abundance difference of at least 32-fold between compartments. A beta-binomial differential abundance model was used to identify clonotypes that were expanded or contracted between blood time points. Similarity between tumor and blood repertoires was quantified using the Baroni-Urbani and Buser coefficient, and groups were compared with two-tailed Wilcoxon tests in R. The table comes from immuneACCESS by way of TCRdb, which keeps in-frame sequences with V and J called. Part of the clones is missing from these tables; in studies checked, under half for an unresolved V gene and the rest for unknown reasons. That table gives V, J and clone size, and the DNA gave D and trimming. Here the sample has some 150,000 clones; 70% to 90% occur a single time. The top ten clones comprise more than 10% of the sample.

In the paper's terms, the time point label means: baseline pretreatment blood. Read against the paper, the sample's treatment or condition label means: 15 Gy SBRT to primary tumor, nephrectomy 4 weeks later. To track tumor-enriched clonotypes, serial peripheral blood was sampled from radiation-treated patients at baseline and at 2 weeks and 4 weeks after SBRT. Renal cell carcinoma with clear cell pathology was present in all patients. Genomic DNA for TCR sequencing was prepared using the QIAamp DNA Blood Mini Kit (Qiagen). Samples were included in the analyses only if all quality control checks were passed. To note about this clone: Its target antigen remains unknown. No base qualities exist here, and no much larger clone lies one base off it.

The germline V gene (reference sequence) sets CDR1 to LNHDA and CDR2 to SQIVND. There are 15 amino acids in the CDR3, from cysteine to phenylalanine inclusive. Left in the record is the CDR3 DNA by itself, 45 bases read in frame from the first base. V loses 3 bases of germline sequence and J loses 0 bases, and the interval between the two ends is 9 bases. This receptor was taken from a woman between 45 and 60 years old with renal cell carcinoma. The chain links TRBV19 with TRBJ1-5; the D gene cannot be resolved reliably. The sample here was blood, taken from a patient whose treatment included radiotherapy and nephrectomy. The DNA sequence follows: TGTGCCAGTAGTATTTATATAACTAGCAATCAGCCCCAGCATTTT. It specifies CASSIYITSNQPQHF.